This T cell receptor beta chain was profiled in a study of cytomegalovirus exposure and HLA in healthy donors. Germline V gene sequence: CDR1 SGHTA, CDR2 FQGNSA. V was clipped by 0 bases and J by 3 bases; unmatched bases: 4. CDR3 length: 16 residues. The PCR made use of 60 Vbeta and 13 Jbeta primers. The data were produced by immunoSEQ multiplex PCR, yet TCRdb's version contains in-frame clones alone and is incomplete. The sample contains around 150,000 clones, about three quarters of which appear only once. This receptor was obtained from a woman in her thirties in good health and CMV-seronegative. Sequenced material: PBMCs. V usage is TRBV7-2 and J usage is TRBJ2-7; 11 nucleotides align to TRBD2. CDR3: CASSLASTSGGYEQYF. In DNA, the CDR3 is TGTGCCAGCAGCTTAGCATCCACTAGCGGGGGCTACGAGCAGTACTTC.